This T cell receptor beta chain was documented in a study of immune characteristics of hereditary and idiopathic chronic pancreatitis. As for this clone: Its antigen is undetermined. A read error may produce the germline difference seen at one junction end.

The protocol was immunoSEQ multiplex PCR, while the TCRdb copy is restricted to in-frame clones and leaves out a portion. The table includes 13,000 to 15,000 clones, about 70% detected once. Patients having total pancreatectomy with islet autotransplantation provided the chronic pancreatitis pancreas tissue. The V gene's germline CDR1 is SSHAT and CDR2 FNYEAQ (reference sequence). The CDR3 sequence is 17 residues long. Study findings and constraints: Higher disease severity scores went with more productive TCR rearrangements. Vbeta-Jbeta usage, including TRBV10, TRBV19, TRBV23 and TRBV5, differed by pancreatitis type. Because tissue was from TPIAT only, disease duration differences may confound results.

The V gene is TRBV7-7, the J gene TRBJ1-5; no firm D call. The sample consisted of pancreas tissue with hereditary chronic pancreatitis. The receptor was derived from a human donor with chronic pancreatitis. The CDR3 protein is CASSLGHRFATNQPQHF. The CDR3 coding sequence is TGTGCTAGCAGCTTAGGCCATCGATTTGCCACCAATCAGCCCCAGCATTTT.